Listed here are 2 T cell receptor beta chains from one sample, sequenced in a study of blood T cell repertoires in COVID-19. The repertoire was sequenced with immunoSEQ multiplex PCR; TCRdb's copy has only in-frame clones and lacks some. This sample has around 85,000 clones; roughly 90% occur once, and the top ten carry more than 0.9%. The material sequenced was PBMCs or T cells enriched from blood (not recorded which). The receptors come from a woman between 45 and 65 years old with acute COVID-19.

The chain links TRBV4-1 to TRBJ1-2; D is uncertain. This CDR3 is built from 15 residues. Germline CDR1 reads MGHRA; CDR2 reads YSYEKL. The V end lost 1 base, the J end lost 4 bases, and 13 bases lay between the germline ends. For the CDR3, the DNA is TGCGCCAGCAGCCAAGGAGTCGGGATTTTCTATGGCTACACCTTC. This gives the protein CASSQGVGIFYGYTF.

Regarding this clone: The sample has other DNA sequences that encode this CDR3 too. The chain recombines TRBV18 with TRBJ2-6, with D hard to call. The germline V and J ends were trimmed by 3 bases and 4 bases, with 10 bases remaining between them. The CDR3 spans 15 residues. Germline lookup yields CDR1 KGHSH and CDR2 LQKENI. CDR3 in amino acids: CASSPSRSGANVLTF. The CDR3 coding sequence is TGTGCCAGCTCACCTTCACGGTCCGGGGCCAACGTCCTGACTTTC. The complete variable domain, with remaining parts taken from reference TRBV18 and TRBJ2-6, reads NAGVMQNPRHLVRRRGQEARLRCSPMKGHSHVYWYRQLPEEGLKFMVYLQKENIIDESGMPKERFSAEFPKEGPSILRIQQVVRGDSAAYFCASSPSRSGANVLTFGAGSRLTVL.